The 10 T cell receptor beta chains presented below share a single source sample, sequenced in a study of T cell changes during pregnancy in multiple sclerosis. Data came from immunoSEQ multiplex PCR; TCRdb stores just in-frame clones and leaves some out. The profile shows about 47,000 clones, 85% to 90% of them singletons. This material consisted of CD8+ T cells from peripheral blood mononuclear cells, taken in the second trimester of pregnancy. The receptors come from a female donor with multiple sclerosis, enrolled in a pregnancy study.

The gene calls are TRBV9 and TRBJ2-3, with 12 bases matching TRBD2. The CDR3 totals 14 residues. The germline CDR1 and CDR2 sequences are SGDLS and YYNGEE. The V gene end was trimmed by 7 bases and the J gene end by 4 bases; junction bases not matched to a gene: 4. The CDR3 DNA sequence: TGTGCCAGCGAGACTAGCGGGGGATCAGATACGCAGTATTTT. Amino acid sequence: CASETSGGSDTQYF.

V is TRBV19 and J is TRBJ2-1; 8 bases are shared with TRBD2. CDR1 and CDR2 from the germline V gene are LNHDA and SQIVND (reference sequence). The V gene end was trimmed by 10 bases and the J gene end by 5 bases; junction bases not matched to a gene: 7. The CDR3 runs 13 residues. This CDR3 reads CATLPGGNNEQFF. In DNA form, the CDR3 reads TGTGCCACTCTCCCGGGGGGGAACAATGAGCAGTTCTTC.

The chain links TRBV6-4 to TRBJ2-1, with 8 bases aligning to TRBD2. V gave up 2 bases and J gave up 0 bases; unmatched junction bases: 0. CDR1 MRHNA and CDR2 SNTAGT come from the germline V gene. CDR3 length: 15 amino acids. The CDR3 loop reads CASSDAGGSYNEQFF. As DNA, the CDR3 is TGTGCCAGCAGTGACGCGGGGGGCTCCTACAATGAGCAGTTCTTC.

This rearrangement joins TRBV27 to TRBJ2-1; no firm D call. Per the germline V gene, CDR1 is MNHEY and CDR2 is SMNVEV (reference sequence). The CDR3 spans 13 residues. V was cut by 0 bases and J by 7 bases, with 7 bases left in between. The CDR3 spells CASSLSRQNEQFF. In nucleotides, the CDR3 is TGTGCCAGCAGTTTATCGCGGCAGAATGAGCAGTTCTTC.

This clone appeared a few times. V is TRBV6-1 and J is TRBJ2-5, with 11 nucleotides matching TRBD2. The V gene end was trimmed by 2 bases and the J gene end by 4 bases; junction bases not matched to a gene: 3. Germline lookup yields CDR1 MNHNS and CDR2 SASEGT. The CDR3 sequence is 15 residues long. CDR3 sequence: CASSELAGGVETQYF. In DNA, the CDR3 is TGTGCCAGCAGTGAACTAGCGGGGGGAGTAGAGACCCAGTACTTC.

The V and J genes are TRBV6-6 and TRBJ1-5; 7 bases agree with TRBD1. Per germline, CDR1 MNHNY and CDR2 SVGAGI (reference sequence). V lost 2 bases to trimming and J lost 4 bases; unmatched junction nucleotides: 2. This CDR3 contains 14 residues. CDR3 in DNA: TGTGCCAGCAGTTACGACAGGGCGAATCAGCCCCAGCATTTT. Its translation: CASSYDRANQPQHF.

The CDR3 DNA reads as TGTGCCAGCTCACCCCCGAAAGGGGCAGGGGCCTACGAGCAGTACTTC. Protein product: CASSPPKGAGAYEQYF. The chain links TRBV18 to TRBJ2-7; D might be TRBD1 (6 bases). V was shortened by 3 bases and J by 2 bases, with 17 bases between the two germline ends. This CDR3 contains 16 residues. Germline V gene data show CDR1 as KGHSH and CDR2 as LQKENI.

V gene TRBV12-5 combines with J gene TRBJ2-3; D gene uncertain. The CDR3 totals 13 residues. Germline lookup yields CDR1 LGHNT and CDR2 FRNRAP. Trimming pared 0 bases from V and 3 bases from J, leaving 4 bases between. CDR3 in DNA: TGTGCTAGTGGTTTGGTATTAACAGATACGCAGTATTTT. This codes for CASGLVLTDTQYF.

About this clone: The junction departs from germline at one end; a sequencing error may be responsible. The chain couples TRBV10-3 to TRBJ1-2, with TRBD1 as a possible D gene (6 bases). Germline CDR1 reads ENHRY; CDR2 reads SYGVKD. The CDR3 consists of 12 residues. CDR3: CAIRGAAGEAMF. The DNA for the CDR3 is TGTGCCATCAGGGGGGCGGCGGGGGAAGCAATGTTC.

This sequence joins TRBV18 and TRBJ2-1, with TRBD2 matching 9 bases. Germline loops: CDR1 KGHSH, CDR2 LQKENI. V lost 0 bases, J lost 8 bases, and 5 bases stayed unmatched. This CDR3 spans 15 amino acids. CDR3 protein: CASSPPAAGGYEQFF. The CDR3 bases are TGTGCCAGCTCACCACCCGCAGCGGGGGGCTATGAGCAGTTCTTC.